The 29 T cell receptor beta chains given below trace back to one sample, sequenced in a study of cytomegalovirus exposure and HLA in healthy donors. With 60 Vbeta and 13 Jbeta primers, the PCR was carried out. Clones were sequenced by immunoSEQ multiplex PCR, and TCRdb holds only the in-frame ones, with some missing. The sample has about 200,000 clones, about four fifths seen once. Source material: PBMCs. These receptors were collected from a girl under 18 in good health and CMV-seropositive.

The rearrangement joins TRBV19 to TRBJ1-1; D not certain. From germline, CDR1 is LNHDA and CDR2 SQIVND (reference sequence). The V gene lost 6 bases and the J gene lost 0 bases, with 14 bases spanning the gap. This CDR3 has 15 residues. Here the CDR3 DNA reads TGTGCCAGTAGAGCCGCGCACAGCCTGAACACTGAAGCTTTCTTT. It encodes CASRAAHSLNTEAFF.

CDR3 loop: CASSPTPSYEQYF. CDR3 nucleotides: TGTGCCAGCAGCCCTACCCCCTCCTACGAGCAGTACTTC. The V gene is TRBV7-2, the J gene TRBJ2-7; no clear D gene. The V and J ends lost 5 bases and 0 bases respectively, with 8 bases between them. The CDR3 is made up of 13 amino acids. Per germline, CDR1 SGHTA and CDR2 FQGNSA.

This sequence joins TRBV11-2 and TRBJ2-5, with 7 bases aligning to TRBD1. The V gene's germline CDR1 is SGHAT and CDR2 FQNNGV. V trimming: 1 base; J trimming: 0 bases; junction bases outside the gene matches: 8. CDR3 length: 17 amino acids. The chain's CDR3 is CASSLVTGQPYQETQYF. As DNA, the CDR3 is TGTGCCAGCAGCTTAGTTACGGGACAGCCGTACCAAGAGACCCAGTACTTC.

The CDR3 region is CASSLYRGGDEQFF. The CDR3 DNA is TGTGCCAGCTCACTCTACAGGGGAGGAGATGAGCAGTTCTTC. The chain carries TRBV18 and TRBJ2-1; possibly TRBD1 for D (7 bases). V lost 4 bases and J 8 bases, leaving 15 bases between the germline ends. This CDR3 is 14 amino acids long. CDR1 and CDR2 from the germline V gene are KGHSH and LQKENI.

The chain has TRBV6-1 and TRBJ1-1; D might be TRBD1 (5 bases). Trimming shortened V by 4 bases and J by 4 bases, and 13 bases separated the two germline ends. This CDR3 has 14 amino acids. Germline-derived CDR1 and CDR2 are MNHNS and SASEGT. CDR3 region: CASSVGTGGTEAFF. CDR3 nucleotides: TGTGCCAGCAGTGTAGGTACGGGGGGCACTGAAGCTTTCTTT.

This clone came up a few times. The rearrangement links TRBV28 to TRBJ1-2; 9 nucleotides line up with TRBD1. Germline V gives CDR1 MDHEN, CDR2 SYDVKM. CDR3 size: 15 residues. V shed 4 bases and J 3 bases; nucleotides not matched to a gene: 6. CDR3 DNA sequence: TGTGCCAGCAGTTCCCCGGGACAGGGAGACTATGGCTACACCTTC. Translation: CASSSPGQGDYGYTF.

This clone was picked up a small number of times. CDR3 bases: TGCGCCAGCAGCCGGGAGGGTTTAGATAATTCACCCCTCCACTTT. It yields the protein CASSREGLDNSPLHF. The genes are TRBV4-1 and TRBJ1-6; D unclear. The V gene's germline CDR1 is MGHRA and CDR2 YSYEKL. Trimming removed 4 bases at V and 5 bases at J, with 12 bases between. The CDR3 totals 15 residues.

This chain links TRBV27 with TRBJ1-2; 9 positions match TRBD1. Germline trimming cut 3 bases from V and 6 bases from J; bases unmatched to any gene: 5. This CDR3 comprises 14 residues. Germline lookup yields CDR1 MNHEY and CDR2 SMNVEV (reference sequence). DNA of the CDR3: TGTGCCAGCAGTTTGGGGACAGGGTGGGATGGCTACACCTTC. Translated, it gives CASSLGTGWDGYTF.

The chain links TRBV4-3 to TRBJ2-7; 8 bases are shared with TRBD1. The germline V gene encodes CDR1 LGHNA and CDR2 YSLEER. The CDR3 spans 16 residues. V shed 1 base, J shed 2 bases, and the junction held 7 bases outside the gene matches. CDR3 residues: CASSQGFDRGTYEQYF. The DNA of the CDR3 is TGCGCCAGCAGCCAAGGGTTCGACAGGGGAACCTACGAGCAGTACTTC.

CDR3 nucleotides: TGCGCCAGCGCCCGGGACAGGGACTCCTACGAGCAGTACTTC. Protein product: CASARDRDSYEQYF. This sequence joins TRBV10-1 and TRBJ2-7; 9 bases line up with TRBD1. V lost 8 bases and J lost 0; bases outside the gene matches: 5. Germline V gene sequence: CDR1 WNHNN, CDR2 SYGVQD (reference sequence). The CDR3 is 14 residues long.

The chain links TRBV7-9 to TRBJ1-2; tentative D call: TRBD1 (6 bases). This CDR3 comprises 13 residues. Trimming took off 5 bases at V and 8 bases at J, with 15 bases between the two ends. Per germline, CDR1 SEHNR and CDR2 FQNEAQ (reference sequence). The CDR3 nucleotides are TGTGCCAGCAGCCCAAGCCAGGGGTACGGCTACACCTTC. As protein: CASSPSQGYGYTF.

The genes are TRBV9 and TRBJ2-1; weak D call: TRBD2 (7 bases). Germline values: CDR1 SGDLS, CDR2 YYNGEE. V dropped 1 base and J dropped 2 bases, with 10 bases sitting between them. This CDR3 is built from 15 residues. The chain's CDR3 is CASSVSGTPYNEQFF. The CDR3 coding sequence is TGTGCCAGCAGCGTAAGCGGGACACCCTACAATGAGCAGTTCTTC. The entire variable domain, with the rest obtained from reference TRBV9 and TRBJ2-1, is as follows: DSGVTQTPKHLITATGQRVTLRCSPRSGDLSVYWYQQSLDQGLQFLIQYYNGEERAKGNILERFSAQQFPDLHSELNLSSLELGDSALYFCASSVSGTPYNEQFFGPGTRLTVL.

CDR3 in amino acids: CASSLTPPGQEKLFF. DNA of the CDR3: TGTGCCAGCAGCTTAACCCCCCCGGGACAGGAAAAACTGTTTTTT. The rearrangement links TRBV7-2 to TRBJ1-4; 7 bases align to TRBD1. V lost 2 bases and J lost 8; bases outside the gene matches: 8. From germline, CDR1 is SGHTA and CDR2 FQGNSA. The CDR3 runs 15 residues.

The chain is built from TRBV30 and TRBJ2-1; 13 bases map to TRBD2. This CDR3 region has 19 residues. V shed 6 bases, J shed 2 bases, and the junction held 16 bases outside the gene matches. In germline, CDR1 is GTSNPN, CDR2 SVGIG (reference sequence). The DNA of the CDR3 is TGTGCCTGCCAGCAGACTAGCGGGGGGAAGCGGGGGGCCTACAATGAGCAGTTCTTC. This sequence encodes CACQQTSGGKRGAYNEQFF.

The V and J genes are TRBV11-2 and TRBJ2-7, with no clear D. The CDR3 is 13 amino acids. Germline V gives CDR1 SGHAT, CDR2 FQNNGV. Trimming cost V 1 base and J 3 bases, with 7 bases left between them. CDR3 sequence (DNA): TGTGCCAGCAGCTTAGTATCAGTCTACGAGCAGTACTTC. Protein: CASSLVSVYEQYF.

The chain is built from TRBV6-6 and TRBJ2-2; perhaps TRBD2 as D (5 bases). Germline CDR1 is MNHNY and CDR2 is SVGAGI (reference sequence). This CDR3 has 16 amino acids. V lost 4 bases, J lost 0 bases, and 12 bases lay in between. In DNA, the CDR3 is TGTGCCAGCAGTTTCGGGGAGTTCGCGAACACCGGGGAGCTGTTTTTT. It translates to CASSFGEFANTGELFF.

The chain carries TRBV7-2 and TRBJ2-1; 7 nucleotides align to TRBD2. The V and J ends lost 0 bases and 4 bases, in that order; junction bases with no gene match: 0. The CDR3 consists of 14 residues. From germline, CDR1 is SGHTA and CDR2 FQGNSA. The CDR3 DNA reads TGTGCCAGCAGCTTAGCTAGCGGGTACAATGAGCAGTTCTTC. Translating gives CASSLASGYNEQFF.

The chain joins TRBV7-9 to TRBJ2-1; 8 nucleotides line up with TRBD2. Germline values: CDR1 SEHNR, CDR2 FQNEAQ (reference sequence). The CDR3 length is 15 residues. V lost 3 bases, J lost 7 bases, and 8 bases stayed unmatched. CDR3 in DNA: TGTGCCAGCAGCTTTCCCCGGGGGGGCCCGAATGAGCAGTTCTTC. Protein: CASSFPRGGPNEQFF. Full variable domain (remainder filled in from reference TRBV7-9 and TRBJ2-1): DTGVSQNPRHKITKRGQNVTFRCDPISEHNRLYWYRQTLGQGPEFLTYFQNEAQLEKSRLLSDRFSAERPKGSFSTLEIQRTEQGDSAMYLCASSFPRGGPNEQFFGPGTRLTVL.

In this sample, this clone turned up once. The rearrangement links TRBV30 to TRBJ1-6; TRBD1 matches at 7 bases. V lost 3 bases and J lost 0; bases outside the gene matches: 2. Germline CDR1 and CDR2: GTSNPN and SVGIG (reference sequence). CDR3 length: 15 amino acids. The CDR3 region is CAWSRDSSYNSPLHF. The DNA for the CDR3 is TGTGCCTGGAGCCGGGACAGCTCCTATAATTCACCCCTCCACTTT.

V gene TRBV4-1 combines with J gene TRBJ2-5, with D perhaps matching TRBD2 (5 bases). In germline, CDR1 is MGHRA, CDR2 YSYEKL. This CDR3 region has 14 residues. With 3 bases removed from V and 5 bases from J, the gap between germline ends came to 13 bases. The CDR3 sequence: CASSHPAPGETQYF. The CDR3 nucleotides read TGCGCCAGCAGCCACCCCGCACCGGGGGAGACCCAGTACTTC.

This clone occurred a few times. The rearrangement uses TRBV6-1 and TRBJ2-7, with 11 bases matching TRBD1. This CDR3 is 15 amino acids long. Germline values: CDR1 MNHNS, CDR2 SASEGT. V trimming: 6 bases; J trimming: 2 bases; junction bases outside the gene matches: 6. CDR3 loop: CASRGGTGGAYEQYF. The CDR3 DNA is TGTGCCAGCAGAGGAGGGACAGGGGGTGCCTACGAGCAGTACTTC.

CDR3 sequence: CASSRATGTNTEAFF. The DNA for the CDR3 is TGCGCCAGCAGCCGAGCGACAGGGACGAACACTGAAGCTTTCTTT. The chain uses TRBV4-1 and TRBJ1-1; 7 bases are shared with TRBD1. Germline trimming cut 4 bases from V and 1 base from J; bases unmatched to any gene: 6. The germline V gene has CDR1 MGHRA and CDR2 YSYEKL. The CDR3 is 15 amino acids.

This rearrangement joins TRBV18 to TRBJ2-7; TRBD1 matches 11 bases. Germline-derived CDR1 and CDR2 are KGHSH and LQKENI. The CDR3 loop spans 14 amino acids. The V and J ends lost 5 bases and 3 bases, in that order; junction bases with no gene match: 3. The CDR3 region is CASSGGTGGYEQYF. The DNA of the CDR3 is TGTGCCAGCTCAGGGGGGACAGGGGGCTACGAGCAGTACTTC.

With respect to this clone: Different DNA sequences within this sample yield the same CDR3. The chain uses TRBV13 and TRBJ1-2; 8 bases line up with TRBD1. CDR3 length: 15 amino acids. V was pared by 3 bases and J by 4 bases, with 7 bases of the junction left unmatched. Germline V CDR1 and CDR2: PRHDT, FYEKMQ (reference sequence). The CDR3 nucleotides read TGTGCCAGCAGCTTGTCGGCAGGGGGCGCCTATGGCTACACCTTC. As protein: CASSLSAGGAYGYTF.

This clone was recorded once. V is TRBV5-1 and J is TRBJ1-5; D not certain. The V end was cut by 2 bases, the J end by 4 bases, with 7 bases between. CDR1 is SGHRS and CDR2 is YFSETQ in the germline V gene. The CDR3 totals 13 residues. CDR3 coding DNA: TGCGCCAGCAGCTTTGAGTTGAATCAGCCCCAGCATTTT. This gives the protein CASSFELNQPQHF.

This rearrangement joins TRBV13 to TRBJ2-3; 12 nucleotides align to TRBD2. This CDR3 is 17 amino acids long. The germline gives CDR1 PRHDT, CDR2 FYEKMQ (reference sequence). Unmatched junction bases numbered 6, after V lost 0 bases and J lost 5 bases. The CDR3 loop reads CASSLGWTSGEGDTQYF. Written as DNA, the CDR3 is TGTGCCAGCAGCTTAGGCTGGACTAGCGGGGAGGGAGATACGCAGTATTTT.

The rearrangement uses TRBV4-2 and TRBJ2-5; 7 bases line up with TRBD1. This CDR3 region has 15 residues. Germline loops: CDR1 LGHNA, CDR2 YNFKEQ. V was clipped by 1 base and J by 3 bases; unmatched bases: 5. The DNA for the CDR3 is TGTGCCAGCAGCCAAGCTGAAGGGACAGAAGAGACCCAGTACTTC. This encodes CASSQAEGTEETQYF.

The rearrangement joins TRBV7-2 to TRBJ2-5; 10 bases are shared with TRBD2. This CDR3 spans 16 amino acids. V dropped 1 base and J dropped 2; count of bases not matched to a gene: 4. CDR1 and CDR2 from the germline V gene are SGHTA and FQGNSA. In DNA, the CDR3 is TGTGCCAGCAGCTTAGGCGTAGCGGGGGGACAAGAGACCCAGTACTTC. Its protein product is CASSLGVAGGQETQYF.

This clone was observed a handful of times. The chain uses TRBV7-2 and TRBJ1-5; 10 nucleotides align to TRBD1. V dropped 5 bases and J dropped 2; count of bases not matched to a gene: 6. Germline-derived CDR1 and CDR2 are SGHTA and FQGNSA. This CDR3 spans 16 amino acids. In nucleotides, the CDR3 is TGTGCCAGCAGCAAGACAGGGGGCGTGGGCAATCAGCCCCAGCATTTT. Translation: CASSKTGGVGNQPQHF.